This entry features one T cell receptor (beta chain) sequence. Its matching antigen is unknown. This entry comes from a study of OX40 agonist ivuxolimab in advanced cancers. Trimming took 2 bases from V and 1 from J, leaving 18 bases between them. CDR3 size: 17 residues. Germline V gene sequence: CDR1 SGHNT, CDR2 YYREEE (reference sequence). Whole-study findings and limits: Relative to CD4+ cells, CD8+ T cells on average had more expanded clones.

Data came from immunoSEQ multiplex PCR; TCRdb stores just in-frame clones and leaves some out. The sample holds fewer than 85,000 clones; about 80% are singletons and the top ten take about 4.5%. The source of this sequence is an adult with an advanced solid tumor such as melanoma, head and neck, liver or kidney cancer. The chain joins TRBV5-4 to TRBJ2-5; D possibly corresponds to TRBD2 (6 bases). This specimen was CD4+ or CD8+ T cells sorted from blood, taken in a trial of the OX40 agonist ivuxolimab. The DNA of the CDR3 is TGTGCCAGCAGCTTAGGCGGGACCTACGGGCCCCAAGAGACCCAGTACTTC. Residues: CASSLGGTYGPQETQYF.